Listed below are T cell receptor beta chains from one sample, sequenced in a study of cytomegalovirus exposure and HLA in healthy donors. Measured with immunoSEQ multiplex PCR; TCRdb has only the in-frame clones, and not every one. The table records over 150,000 clones, 80% of them present only once. The sequencing sample was made of PBMCs. These receptors all stem from a woman in her forties or fifties in good health and CMV-seronegative. The CDR3 runs from the conserved cysteine through the conserved F or W. The D gene is left open where the match is weak. Clone size is stated in some rows and not others, as once, few, many or a class when expanded.

V: TRBV14
J: TRBJ1-4
size: -
D: -
length: 18
DNA: TGTGCCAGCAGCCAAGGATTGCGGGCAGGAGCAACTAGTGAAAAACTGTTTTTT
CDR3: CASSQGLRAGATSEKLFF

V: TRBV10-3
J: TRBJ1-5
size: -
D: -
length: 13
DNA: TGTGCCATCAGTGAAAGGGGTGATCAGCCCCAGCATTTT
CDR3: CAISERGDQPQHF

V: TRBV5-6
J: TRBJ2-2
size: -
D: TRBD1
length: 15
DNA: TGTGCCAGCAGCTTCGGGACAGGGACCACCGGGGAGCTGTTTTTT
CDR3: CASSFGTGTTGELFF

V: TRBV6-6
J: TRBJ1-1
size: few
D: -
length: 12
DNA: TGTGCCAGCAGCCCAGGAGGGACTGAAGCTTTCTTT
CDR3: CASSPGGTEAFF

V: TRBV2
J: TRBJ2-1
size: once
D: -
length: 11
DNA: TGTGCCAGCAGTGGAGACAATGAGCAGTTCTTC
CDR3: CASSGDNEQFF

V: TRBV5-5
J: TRBJ1-3
size: -
D: TRBD1
length: 15
DNA: TGTGCCAGCAGCTTGGTAGCGGACAGGGAAAACACCATATATTTT
CDR3: CASSLVADRENTIYF

V: TRBV10-3
J: TRBJ1-1
size: -
D: -
length: 13
DNA: TGTGCCATCAGTAAACAGGGTAACACTGAAGCTTTCTTT
CDR3: CAISKQGNTEAFF

V: TRBV5-1
J: TRBJ2-5
size: few
D: TRBD2
length: 15
DNA: TGCGCCAGCAGCTTTTTCGGGAGGGGTCAGGAGACCCAGTACTTC
CDR3: CASSFFGRGQETQYF

V: TRBV11-2
J: TRBJ2-1
size: -
D: -
length: 15
DNA: TGTGCCAGCAGCTTAGATTGGGCCGGGGGCAATGAGCAGTTCTTC
CDR3: CASSLDWAGGNEQFF

V: TRBV7-2
J: TRBJ2-1
size: -
D: TRBD2
length: 19
DNA: TGTGCCAGCAGCACCCGGGGGACTAGCGGGGGGGGATCATACAATGAGCAGTTCTTC
CDR3: CASSTRGTSGGGSYNEQFF

V: TRBV7-2
J: TRBJ1-2
size: -
D: TRBD1
length: 14
DNA: TGTGCCAGCAGCCTACATACAGGGGACTATGGCTACACCTTC
CDR3: CASSLHTGDYGYTF

V: TRBV5-6
J: TRBJ2-3
size: few
D: -
length: 13
DNA: TGTGCCAGCAGCTTGGTGTCGGCAGATACGCAGTATTTT
CDR3: CASSLVSADTQYF

V: TRBV27
J: TRBJ2-7
size: -
D: -
length: 15
DNA: TGTGCCAGCAGTATAGGGACTTCGGCTGTAGGCGAGCAGTACTTC
CDR3: CASSIGTSAVGEQYF

V: TRBV29-1
J: TRBJ1-2
size: -
D: TRBD1
length: 15
DNA: TGCAGCGTTGAAGGGCAGGGGGCTAGGGAAGGTTCCTACACCTTC
CDR3: CSVEGQGAREGSYTF

V: TRBV5-4
J: TRBJ2-7
size: few
D: TRBD2
length: 15
DNA: TGTGCCAGCAGCTCCGGACTAGCGGGGAACTACGAGCAGTACTTC
CDR3: CASSSGLAGNYEQYF

V: TRBV28
J: TRBJ2-7
size: -
D: -
length: 16
DNA: TGTGCCAGCAGAACCTTAGGCAGGGCAGGCTCCTACGAGCAGTACTTC
CDR3: CASRTLGRAGSYEQYF

V: TRBV5-1
J: TRBJ2-1
size: -
D: -
length: 16
DNA: TGCGCCAGCAGCTTGAATCTTGGCGGCTCCTACAATGAGCAGTTCTTC
CDR3: CASSLNLGGSYNEQFF

V: TRBV9
J: TRBJ2-3
size: -
D: TRBD2
length: 17
DNA: TGTGCCAGCAGCGTCACCTTGCGGGAGGGCCAGGCAGATACGCAGTATTTT
CDR3: CASSVTLREGQADTQYF

V: TRBV11-1
J: TRBJ2-3
size: -
D: -
length: 15
DNA: TGTGCCAGCAGCTTAGTTCCCCGACTACCAGATACGCAGTATTTT
CDR3: CASSLVPRLPDTQYF

V: TRBV7-9
J: TRBJ1-1
size: -
D: -
length: 13
DNA: TGTGCCAGCCTAGGCAGGGGAGACGCTGAAGCTTTCTTT
CDR3: CASLGRGDAEAFF

V: TRBV5-6
J: TRBJ2-1
size: -
D: TRBD2
length: 14
DNA: TGTGCCAGCAGCTCTCTAGCGGGAGACAATGAGCAGTTCTTC
CDR3: CASSSLAGDNEQFF

V: TRBV28
J: TRBJ2-7
size: -
D: TRBD1
length: 15
DNA: TGTGCCTCTCACCCCCCGGGACAGGGGATCAACGAGCAGTACTTC
CDR3: CASHPPGQGINEQYF

V: TRBV5-1
J: TRBJ2-5
size: -
D: TRBD2
length: 16
DNA: TGCGCCAGCAGCACTGGACTAGCGGGGAACCAAGAGACCCAGTACTTC
CDR3: CASSTGLAGNQETQYF

V: TRBV7-8
J: TRBJ2-7
size: -
D: TRBD1
length: 16
DNA: TGTGCCAGCACCACCTGGGACAGGCTAGGGTTCTACGAGCAGTACTTC
CDR3: CASTTWDRLGFYEQYF

V: TRBV2
J: TRBJ1-4
size: -
D: -
length: 17
DNA: TGTGCCAGCAGTGAATATCGGGAGATTTCCTCTAATGAAAAACTGTTTTTT
CDR3: CASSEYREISSNEKLFF

V: TRBV4-3
J: TRBJ2-3
size: -
D: TRBD2
length: 19
DNA: TGCGCCAGCAGCCAAGGGGTACCGGGTCTAGCGGGGGCGGTAGATACGCAGTATTTT
CDR3: CASSQGVPGLAGAVDTQYF

V: TRBV7-9
J: TRBJ2-7
size: -
D: -
length: 15
DNA: TGTGCCAGCGCTAAGATGACAGGAAATACCTACGAGCAGTACTTC
CDR3: CASAKMTGNTYEQYF

V: TRBV28
J: TRBJ1-5
size: once
D: -
length: 14
DNA: TGTGCCAGCATCTTTTCAGGGAACAATCAGCCCCAGCATTTT
CDR3: CASIFSGNNQPQHF

V: TRBV5-5
J: TRBJ2-3
size: few
D: -
length: 18
DNA: TGTGCCAGCAGCTTGGGGATAACGGACTGGCTTCGAATAGATACGCAGTATTTT
CDR3: CASSLGITDWLRIDTQYF

V: TRBV9
J: TRBJ2-7
size: -
D: TRBD2
length: 16
DNA: TGTGCCAGCAGCCCCCAATTGGACCTAGCGGCCTACGAGCAGTACTTC
CDR3: CASSPQLDLAAYEQYF

V: TRBV28
J: TRBJ2-1
size: -
D: -
length: 12
DNA: TGTGCCTGTTGCGATCTCAGGGGTGAGCAGTTCTTC
CDR3: CACCDLRGEQFF

V: TRBV10-3
J: TRBJ2-1
size: few
D: -
length: 13
DNA: TGTGCCAGTTTTAGCGGAGGAGACAATGAGCAGTTCTTC
CDR3: CASFSGGDNEQFF

V: TRBV28
J: TRBJ2-2
size: -
D: -
length: 11
DNA: TGTGCCAGCAACGACAGTGGGGAGCTGTTTTTT
CDR3: CASNDSGELFF

V: TRBV4-1
J: TRBJ1-5
size: -
D: -
length: 15
DNA: TGCGCCAGCAGCCACCGCCTCGGGATATATCAGCCCCAGCATTTT
CDR3: CASSHRLGIYQPQHF

V: TRBV5-6
J: TRBJ2-7
size: -
D: -
length: 13
DNA: TGTGCCAGCAGCTTTTTGTCGGGGGACGGGCAGTACTTC
CDR3: CASSFLSGDGQYF

V: TRBV19
J: TRBJ2-7
size: -
D: TRBD2
length: 18
DNA: TGTGCCAGTAGCCTCCGCTTAGCGGGAGTAGGTGGGGCCTACGAGCAGTACTTC
CDR3: CASSLRLAGVGGAYEQYF

V: TRBV7-2
J: TRBJ2-3
size: -
D: TRBD2
length: 15
DNA: TGTGCCAGCAGCTTAGGCGGGAGGGACACAGATACGCAGTATTTT
CDR3: CASSLGGRDTDTQYF

V: TRBV4-1
J: TRBJ2-1
size: -
D: -
length: 16
DNA: TGCGCCAGCAGCCAAGTTGCCCTGAGCTCCTACAATGAGCAGTTCTTC
CDR3: CASSQVALSSYNEQFF

V: TRBV7-2
J: TRBJ2-2
size: -
D: TRBD2
length: 18
DNA: TGTGCCAGCAGCTTAGCCCCTAGCGGGGAGTTCGGAAGCGGGGAGCTGTTTTTT
CDR3: CASSLAPSGEFGSGELFF

V: TRBV5-6
J: TRBJ1-1
size: few
D: -
length: 13
DNA: TGTGCCAGCAGCCCCGGACAACTCACTGAAGCTTTCTTT
CDR3: CASSPGQLTEAFF

V: TRBV6-4
J: TRBJ2-3
size: -
D: TRBD1
length: 17
DNA: TGTGCCAGCAGTGAGGAACTGACGGGACAGGGTATTGATACGCAGTATTTT
CDR3: CASSEELTGQGIDTQYF

V: TRBV5-4
J: TRBJ1-6
size: -
D: TRBD1
length: 15
DNA: TGTGCCAGCAGCCACCCGGGACAGGCCACTTCACCCCTCCACTTT
CDR3: CASSHPGQATSPLHF

V: TRBV19
J: TRBJ2-7
size: -
D: TRBD1
length: 14
DNA: TGTGCCAGTAGTCTGCGCCACAGGGGTGGCGAGCAGTACTTC
CDR3: CASSLRHRGGEQYF

V: TRBV5-1
J: TRBJ2-4
size: -
D: -
length: 14
DNA: TGCGCCAGCAGCTTTTCTGGAGATCTAAACATTCAGTACTTC
CDR3: CASSFSGDLNIQYF

V: TRBV5-1
J: TRBJ2-3
size: once
D: -
length: 17
DNA: TGCGCCAGCAGCTTGGCAAAAGACAGCATAAACACAGATACGCAGTATTTT
CDR3: CASSLAKDSINTDTQYF

V: TRBV5-1
J: TRBJ2-3
size: -
D: TRBD1
length: 13
DNA: TGCGCCAGCACCCGGACAGGCCCAGATACGCAGTATTTT
CDR3: CASTRTGPDTQYF

V: TRBV7-2
J: TRBJ2-7
size: -
D: -
length: 14
DNA: TGTGCCAGCAGCGTACCTCGGGGATCGTACGAGCAGTACTTC
CDR3: CASSVPRGSYEQYF

V: TRBV28
J: TRBJ2-2
size: -
D: -
length: 12
DNA: TGTGCCAGCAGCGCTACCACCGGGGAGCTGTTTTTT
CDR3: CASSATTGELFF

V: TRBV5-1
J: TRBJ2-1
size: -
D: -
length: 13
DNA: TGCGCCAGCAGCTTTGGGGAGACAAGAGAGCAGTTCTTC
CDR3: CASSFGETREQFF

V: TRBV10-3
J: TRBJ1-4
size: few
D: -
length: 14
DNA: TGTGCCATCAGTGATTTCCAGGAGGGGCGGAAACTGTTTTTT
CDR3: CAISDFQEGRKLFF

V: TRBV11-3
J: TRBJ2-2
size: -
D: -
length: 14
DNA: TGTGCCAGCAGCTTAGATCGGGACACCGGGGAGCTGTTTTTT
CDR3: CASSLDRDTGELFF

V: TRBV10-3
J: TRBJ2-1
size: few
D: -
length: 15
DNA: TGTGCCATCAGTGTAGGGGGATTTACCTACAATGAGCAGTTCTTC
CDR3: CAISVGGFTYNEQFF

V: TRBV7-2
J: TRBJ1-3
size: -
D: -
length: 15
DNA: TGTGCCAGCAGCTTCCCAACAGTGTCTGGAAACACCATATATTTT
CDR3: CASSFPTVSGNTIYF

V: TRBV18
J: TRBJ2-5
size: -
D: -
length: 15
DNA: TGTGCCAGCTCACCGGACGGAGTAAGGGGAGAGACCCAGTACTTC
CDR3: CASSPDGVRGETQYF

V: TRBV10-3
J: TRBJ2-7
size: -
D: TRBD1
length: 16
DNA: TGTGCCATCAGTGAGTGGGCCGGGACAGGACCCTACGAGCAGTACTTC
CDR3: CAISEWAGTGPYEQYF